This T cell receptor beta chain derives from a study of human T cells and chemical hapten exposure. Study-wide background: The study lasted roughly 22 weeks, and patients were dosed weekly with diphenylcyclopropenone on the scalp throughout. Study outcomes and limitations: Compared to controls, expanded TCRs made significantly more large clusters of similar CDR3s.

This clonotype was detected ten times or more. Its cognate antigen is unknown. Time point: patch test 1, 2 weeks after DPC sensitization. Treatment reported: therapeutic diphenylcyclopropenone sensitization with weekly scalp DPC. Study processing details: Counting gave a median of around 89,000 TCRs per sample, with values ranging from about 23,224 to 700,000. TCRdb re-called the RACE reads through MiXCR, storing one row per CDR3 protein. The V and J calls shown here were made by TCRdb, not taken from the authors' results. Seen here are about 83,000 distinct CDR3 sequences, roughly 7.1% observed once, and the top ten hold 1.5% to 1.8%. This receptor was taken from a woman younger than 45 with alopecia areata. Some clones in this sample may be carry-over from other donors' samples. The starting material was whole blood, obtained in connection with sensitization to the hapten diphenylcyclopropenone (DPC).

The DNA for the CDR3 is TGCAGTGCCCAACACCCCGCGGGGCAGTTCTTC. Translating it yields CSAQHPAGQFF. The chain has TRBV20-1 and TRBJ2-1, with a tentative D call TRBD2 (5 bases). V was clipped by 6 bases and J by 12 bases, with 15 bases between them. Germline V gives CDR1 DFQATT, CDR2 SNEGSKA (reference sequence). The CDR3 runs 11 residues.